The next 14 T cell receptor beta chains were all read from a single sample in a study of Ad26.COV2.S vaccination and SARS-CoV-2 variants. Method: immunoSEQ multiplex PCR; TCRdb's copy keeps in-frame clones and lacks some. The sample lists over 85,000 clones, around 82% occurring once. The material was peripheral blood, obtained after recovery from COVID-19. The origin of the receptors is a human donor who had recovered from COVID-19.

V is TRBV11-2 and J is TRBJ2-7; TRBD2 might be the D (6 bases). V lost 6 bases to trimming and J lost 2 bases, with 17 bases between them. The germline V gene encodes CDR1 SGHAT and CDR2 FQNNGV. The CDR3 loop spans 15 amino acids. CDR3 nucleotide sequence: TGTGCCAGCAGTCCCAGGGAGCGGGCTCCCTACGAGCAGTACTTC. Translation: CASSPRERAPYEQYF.

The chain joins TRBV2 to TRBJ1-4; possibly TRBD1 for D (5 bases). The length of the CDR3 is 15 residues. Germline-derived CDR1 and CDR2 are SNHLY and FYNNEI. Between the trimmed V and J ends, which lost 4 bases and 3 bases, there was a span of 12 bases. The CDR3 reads CASSGQGISNEKLFF. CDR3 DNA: TGTGCCAGCAGTGGGCAGGGTATCTCTAATGAAAAACTGTTTTTT.

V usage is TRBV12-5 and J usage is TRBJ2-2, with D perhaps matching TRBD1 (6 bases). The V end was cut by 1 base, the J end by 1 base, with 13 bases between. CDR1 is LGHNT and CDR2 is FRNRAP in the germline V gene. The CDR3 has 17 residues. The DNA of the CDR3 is TGTGCTAGTGGTTTGGGCCACGGGACAAAGAACACCGGGGAGCTGTTTTTT. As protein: CASGLGHGTKNTGELFF.

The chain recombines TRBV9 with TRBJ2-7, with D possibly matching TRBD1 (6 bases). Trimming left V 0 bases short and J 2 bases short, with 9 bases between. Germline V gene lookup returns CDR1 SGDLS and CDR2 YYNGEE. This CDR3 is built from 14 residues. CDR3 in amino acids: CASSVGAGAYEQYF. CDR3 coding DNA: TGTGCCAGCAGCGTAGGGGCAGGGGCCTACGAGCAGTACTTC.

The CDR3 loop reads CASSLGVSGGPTDTQYF. CDR3 nucleotide sequence: TGTGCCAGCAGCTTAGGAGTGTCAGGGGGGCCCACAGATACGCAGTATTTT. The chain uses TRBV7-9 and TRBJ2-3; D might be TRBD1 (7 bases). The CDR3 is made up of 17 amino acids. The V gene's germline CDR1 is SEHNR and CDR2 FQNEAQ (reference sequence). V was trimmed by 1 base and J by 2 bases, leaving 16 bases between them. Full variable domain (missing parts from reference TRBV7-9 and TRBJ2-3): DTGVSQNPRHKITKRGQNVTFRCDPISEHNRLYWYRQTLGQGPEFLTYFQNEAQLEKSRLLSDRFSAERPKGSFSTLEIQRTEQGDSAMYLCASSLGVSGGPTDTQYFGPGTRLTVL.

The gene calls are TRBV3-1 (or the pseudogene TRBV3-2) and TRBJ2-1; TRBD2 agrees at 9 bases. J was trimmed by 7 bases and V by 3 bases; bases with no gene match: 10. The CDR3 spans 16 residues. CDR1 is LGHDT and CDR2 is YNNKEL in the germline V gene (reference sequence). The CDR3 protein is CASSHIGASGVNEQFF. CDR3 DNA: TGTGCCAGCAGCCACATTGGGGCTAGCGGGGTAAATGAGCAGTTCTTC.

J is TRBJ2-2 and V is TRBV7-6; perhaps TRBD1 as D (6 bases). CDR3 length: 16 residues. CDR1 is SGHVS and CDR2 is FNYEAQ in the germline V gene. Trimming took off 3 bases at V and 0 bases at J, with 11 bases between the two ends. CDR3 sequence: CASSFQGRSNTGELFF. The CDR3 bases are TGTGCCAGCAGCTTTCAGGGGCGGTCGAACACCGGGGAGCTGTTTTTT.

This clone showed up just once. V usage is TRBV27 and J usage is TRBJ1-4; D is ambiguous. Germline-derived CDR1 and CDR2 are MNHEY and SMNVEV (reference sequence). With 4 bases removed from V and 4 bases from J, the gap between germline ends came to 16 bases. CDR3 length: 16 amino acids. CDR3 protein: CASSYPAVEDNEKLFF. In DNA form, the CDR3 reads TGTGCCAGCAGTTACCCAGCCGTAGAGGATAATGAAAAACTGTTTTTT.

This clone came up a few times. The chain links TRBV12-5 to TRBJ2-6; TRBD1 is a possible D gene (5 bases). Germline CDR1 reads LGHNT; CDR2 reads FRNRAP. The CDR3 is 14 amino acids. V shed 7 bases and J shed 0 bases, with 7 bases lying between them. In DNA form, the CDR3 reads TGTGCTAGTGACGACAGCTCTGGGGCCAACGTCCTGACTTTC. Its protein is CASDDSSGANVLTF. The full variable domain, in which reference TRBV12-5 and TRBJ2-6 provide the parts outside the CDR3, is DARVTQTPRHKVTEMGQEVTMRCQPILGHNTVFWYRQTMMQGLELLAYFRNRAPLDDSGMPKDRFSAEMPDATLATLKIQPSEPRDSAVYFCASDDSSGANVLTFGAGSRLTVL.

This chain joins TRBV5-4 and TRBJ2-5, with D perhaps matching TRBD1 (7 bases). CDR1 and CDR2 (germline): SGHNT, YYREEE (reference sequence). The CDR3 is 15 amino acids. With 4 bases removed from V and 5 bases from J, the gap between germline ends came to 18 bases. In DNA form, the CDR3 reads TGTGCCAGCAGCGCAGGGGGGCAGGGACGTGAGACCCAGTACTTC. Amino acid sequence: CASSAGGQGRETQYF.

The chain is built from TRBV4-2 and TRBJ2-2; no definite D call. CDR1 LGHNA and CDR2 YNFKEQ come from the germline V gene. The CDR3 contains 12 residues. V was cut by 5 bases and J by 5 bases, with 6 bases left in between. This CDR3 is CASSRETGELFF. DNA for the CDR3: TGTGCCAGCAGCAGGGAAACCGGGGAGCTGTTTTTT.

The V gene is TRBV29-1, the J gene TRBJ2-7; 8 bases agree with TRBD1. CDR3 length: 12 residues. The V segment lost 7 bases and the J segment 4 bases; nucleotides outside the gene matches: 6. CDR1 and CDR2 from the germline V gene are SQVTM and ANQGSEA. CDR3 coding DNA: TGCAGCGGCGGACAGGGTCGGTACGAGCAGTACTTC. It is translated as CSGGQGRYEQYF.

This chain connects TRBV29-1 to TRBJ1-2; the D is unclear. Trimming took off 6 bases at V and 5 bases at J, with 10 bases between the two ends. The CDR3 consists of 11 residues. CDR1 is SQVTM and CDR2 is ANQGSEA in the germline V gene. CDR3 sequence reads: CSVGEQYGYTF. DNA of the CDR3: TGCAGCGTCGGTGAACAGTATGGCTACACCTTC.

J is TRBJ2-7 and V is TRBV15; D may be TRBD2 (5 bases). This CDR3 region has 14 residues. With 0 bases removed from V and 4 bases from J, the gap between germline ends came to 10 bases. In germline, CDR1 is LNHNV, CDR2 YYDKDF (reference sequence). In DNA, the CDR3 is TGTGCCACCAGCAGAGAGCCTAGCTCGTACGAGCAGTACTTC. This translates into CATSREPSSYEQYF.